This T cell receptor beta chain was sequenced for a study of Ad26.COV2.S vaccination and SARS-CoV-2 variants. Whole-study context: COV1001, an Ad26.COV2.S trial, supplied this vaccine-arm donor. Notes on the study in general: The analyses of TCR breadth and depth may have understated the size of total T cell responses.

A remark on this clone: Its antigen is still unknown.

Here immunoSEQ multiplex PCR was the method, and the copy in TCRdb shows in-frame clones only, minus some. The table records hundreds of thousands of clones, approximately 92% of them present only once. The treatment: some 19 received Ad26.COV2.S at low or high dose, single or two shots; about five received placebo; per-sample allocation not given. It was on day 63 after the first vaccine or placebo injection that samples were taken. Sample: peripheral blood, taken in a trial of Ad26.COV2.S vaccine versus placebo. The receptor was isolated from a person aged 18-60 years who received the Ad26.COV2.S COVID-19 vaccine or a placebo.

Here the CDR3 reads CATSRDAWASAYNEQFF. CDR3 in DNA: TGTGCCACCAGCAGAGATGCGTGGGCTAGCGCCTACAATGAGCAGTTCTTC. This rearrangement joins TRBV15 to TRBJ2-1, with D maybe TRBD2 (6 bases). V was trimmed by 0 bases and J by 2 bases, leaving 14 bases between them. The CDR3 has 17 amino acids. In germline, CDR1 is LNHNV, CDR2 YYDKDF (reference sequence).